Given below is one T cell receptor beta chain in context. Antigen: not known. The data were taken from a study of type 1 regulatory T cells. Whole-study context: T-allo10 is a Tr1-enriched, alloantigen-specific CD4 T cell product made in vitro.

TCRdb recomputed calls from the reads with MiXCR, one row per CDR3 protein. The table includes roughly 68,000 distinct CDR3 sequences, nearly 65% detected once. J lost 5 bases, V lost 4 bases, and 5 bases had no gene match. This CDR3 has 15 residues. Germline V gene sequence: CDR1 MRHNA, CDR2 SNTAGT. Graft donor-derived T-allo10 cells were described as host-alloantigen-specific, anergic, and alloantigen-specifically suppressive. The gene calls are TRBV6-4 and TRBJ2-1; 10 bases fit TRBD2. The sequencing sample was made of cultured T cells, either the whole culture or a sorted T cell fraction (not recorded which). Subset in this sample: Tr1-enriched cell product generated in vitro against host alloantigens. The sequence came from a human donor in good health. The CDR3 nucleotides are TGTGCCAGCAGTGGGCTAGCGGGAGTCCACAATGAGCAGTTCTTC. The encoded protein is CASSGLAGVHNEQFF.